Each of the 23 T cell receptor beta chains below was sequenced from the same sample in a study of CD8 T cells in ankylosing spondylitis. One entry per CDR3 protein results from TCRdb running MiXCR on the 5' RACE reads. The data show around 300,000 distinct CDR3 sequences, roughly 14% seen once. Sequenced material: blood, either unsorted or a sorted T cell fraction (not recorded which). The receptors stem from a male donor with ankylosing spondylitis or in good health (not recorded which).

CDR3 sequence (DNA): TGTGCCAGCAGTCAACCTAGCGGGAGTTGGTCCTACGGCACAGATACGCAGTATTTT. Protein: CASSQPSGSWSYGTDTQYF. The chain is built from TRBV12-3 or TRBV12-4 and TRBJ2-3; 10 nucleotides agree with TRBD2. Germline trimming cut 5 bases from V and 1 base from J; bases unmatched to any gene: 15. This CDR3 has 19 residues.

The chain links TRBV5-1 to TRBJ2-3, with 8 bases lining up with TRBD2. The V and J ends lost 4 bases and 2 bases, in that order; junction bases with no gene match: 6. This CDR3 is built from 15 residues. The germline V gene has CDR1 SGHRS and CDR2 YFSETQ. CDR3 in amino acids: CASSLREGHTDTQYF. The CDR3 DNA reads TGCGCCAGCAGCCTTCGGGAGGGCCACACAGATACGCAGTATTTT. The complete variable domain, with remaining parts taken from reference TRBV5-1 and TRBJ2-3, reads KAGVTQTPRYLIKTRGQQVTLSCSPISGHRSVSWYQQTPGQGLQFLFEYFSETQRNKGNFPGRFSGRQFSNSRSEMNVSTLELGDSALYLCASSLREGHTDTQYFGPGTRLTVL.

In DNA form, the CDR3 reads TGTGCCAGCAGCTCAGAGGTTGAGAGGGCTTTCTTT. The encoded protein is CASSSEVERAFF. The chain uses TRBV7-9 and TRBJ1-1; D uncertain. Per the germline V gene, CDR1 is SEHNR and CDR2 is FQNEAQ (reference sequence). CDR3 length equals 12 residues. With 4 bases removed from V and 11 bases from J, the gap between germline ends came to 14 bases.

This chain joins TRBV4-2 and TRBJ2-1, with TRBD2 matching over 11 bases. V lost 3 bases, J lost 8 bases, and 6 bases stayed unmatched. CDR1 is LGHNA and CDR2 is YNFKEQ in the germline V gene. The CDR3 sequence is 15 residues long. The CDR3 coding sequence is TGTGCCAGCAGCCAGAGTAGCGGGAGGGAGTATGAGCAGTTCTTC. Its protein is CASSQSSGREYEQFF.

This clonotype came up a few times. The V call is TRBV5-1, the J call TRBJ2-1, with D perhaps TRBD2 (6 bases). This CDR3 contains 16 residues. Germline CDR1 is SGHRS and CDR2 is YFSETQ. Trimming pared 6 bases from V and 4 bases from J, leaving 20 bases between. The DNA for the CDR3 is TGCGCCAGCACCAGCATCGCGGGACTGGCGTACAATGAGCAGTTCTTC. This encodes CASTSIAGLAYNEQFF.

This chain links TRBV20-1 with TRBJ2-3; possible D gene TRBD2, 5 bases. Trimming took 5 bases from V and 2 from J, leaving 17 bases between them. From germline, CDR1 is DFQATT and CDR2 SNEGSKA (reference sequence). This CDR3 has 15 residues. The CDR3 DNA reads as TGCAGTGCTTACCCGGGAAAAGGGAACACAGATACGCAGTATTTT. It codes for CSAYPGKGNTDTQYF.

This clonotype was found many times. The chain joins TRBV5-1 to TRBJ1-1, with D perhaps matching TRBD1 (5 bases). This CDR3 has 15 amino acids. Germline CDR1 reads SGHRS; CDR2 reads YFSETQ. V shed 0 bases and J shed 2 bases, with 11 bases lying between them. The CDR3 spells CASSLGGTSNTEAFF. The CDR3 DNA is TGCGCCAGCAGCTTGGGGGGGACGTCTAACACTGAAGCTTTCTTT.

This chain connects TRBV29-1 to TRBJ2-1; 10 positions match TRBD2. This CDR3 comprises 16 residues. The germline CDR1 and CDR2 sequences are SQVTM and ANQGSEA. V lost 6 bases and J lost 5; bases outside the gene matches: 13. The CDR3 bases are TGCAGCGTCCCTAAAGGTCTTGGACTAGCGGACAATGAGCAGTTCTTC. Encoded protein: CSVPKGLGLADNEQFF.

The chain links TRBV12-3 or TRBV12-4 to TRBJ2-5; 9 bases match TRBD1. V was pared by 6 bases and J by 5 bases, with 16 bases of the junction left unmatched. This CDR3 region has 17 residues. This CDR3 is CASSPGTGRYNLETQYF. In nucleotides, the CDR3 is TGTGCCAGCAGCCCCGGGACAGGGCGGTATAATTTGGAGACCCAGTACTTC.

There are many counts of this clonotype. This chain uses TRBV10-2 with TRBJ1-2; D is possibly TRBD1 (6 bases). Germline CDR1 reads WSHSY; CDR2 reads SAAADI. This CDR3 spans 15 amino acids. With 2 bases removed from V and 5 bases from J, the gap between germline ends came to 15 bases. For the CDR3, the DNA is TGCGCCAGCAGTGAGCCCGGACAGTCGTCTTATGGCTACACCTTC. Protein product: CASSEPGQSSYGYTF.

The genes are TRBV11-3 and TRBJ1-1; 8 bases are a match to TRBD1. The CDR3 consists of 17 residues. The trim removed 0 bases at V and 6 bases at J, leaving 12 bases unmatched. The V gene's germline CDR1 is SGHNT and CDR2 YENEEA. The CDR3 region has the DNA TGTGCCAGCAGCTTAGAGATCCCCCGACAGGGGTTGGCTGAAGCTTTCTTT. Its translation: CASSLEIPRQGLAEAFF. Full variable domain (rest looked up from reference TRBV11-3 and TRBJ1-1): EAGVVQSPRYKIIEKKQPVAFWCNPISGHNTLYWYLQNLGQGPELLIRYENEEAVDDSQLPKDRFSAERLKGVDSTLKIQPAELGDSAVYLCASSLEIPRQGLAEAFFGQGTRLTVV.

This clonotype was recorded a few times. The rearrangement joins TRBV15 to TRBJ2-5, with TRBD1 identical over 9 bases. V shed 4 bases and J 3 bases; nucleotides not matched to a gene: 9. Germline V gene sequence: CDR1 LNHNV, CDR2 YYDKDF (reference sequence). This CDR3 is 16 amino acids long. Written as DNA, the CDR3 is TGTGCCACCAGCACAAGGACAGGGGCCCTTGAAGAGACCCAGTACTTC. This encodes CATSTRTGALEETQYF.

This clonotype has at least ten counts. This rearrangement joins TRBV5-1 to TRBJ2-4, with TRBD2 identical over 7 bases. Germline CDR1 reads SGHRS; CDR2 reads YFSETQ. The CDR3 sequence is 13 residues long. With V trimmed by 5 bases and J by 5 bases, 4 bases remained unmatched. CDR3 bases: TGCGCCAGCAGACCAAGCGGGGAAAACATTCAGTACTTC. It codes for CASRPSGENIQYF.

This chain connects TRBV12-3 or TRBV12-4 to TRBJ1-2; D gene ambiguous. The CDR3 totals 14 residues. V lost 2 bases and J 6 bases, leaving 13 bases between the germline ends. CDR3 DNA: TGTGCCAGCAGTTTAAACTTGGGTGTAAATGGCTACACCTTC. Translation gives CASSLNLGVNGYTF.

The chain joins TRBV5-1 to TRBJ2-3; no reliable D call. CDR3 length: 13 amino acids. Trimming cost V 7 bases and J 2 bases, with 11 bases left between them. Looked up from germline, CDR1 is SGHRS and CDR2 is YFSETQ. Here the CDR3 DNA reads TGCGCCAGCCAGGTGGGATTCACAGATACGCAGTATTTT. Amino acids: CASQVGFTDTQYF. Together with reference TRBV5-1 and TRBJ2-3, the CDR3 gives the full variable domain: KAGVTQTPRYLIKTRGQQVTLSCSPISGHRSVSWYQQTPGQGLQFLFEYFSETQRNKGNFPGRFSGRQFSNSRSEMNVSTLELGDSALYLCASQVGFTDTQYFGPGTRLTVL.

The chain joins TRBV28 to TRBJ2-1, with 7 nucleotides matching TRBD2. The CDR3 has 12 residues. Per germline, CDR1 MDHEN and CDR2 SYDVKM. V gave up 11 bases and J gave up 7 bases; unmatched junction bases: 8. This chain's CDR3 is CASPRGVNEQFF. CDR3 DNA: TGTGCCTCCCCTCGGGGGGTTAATGAGCAGTTCTTC. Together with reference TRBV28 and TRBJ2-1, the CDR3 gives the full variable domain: DVKVTQSSRYLVKRTGEKVFLECVQDMDHENMFWYRQDPGLGLRLIYFSYDVKMKEKGDIPEGYSVSREKKERFSLILESASTNQTSMYLCASPRGVNEQFFGPGTRLTVL.

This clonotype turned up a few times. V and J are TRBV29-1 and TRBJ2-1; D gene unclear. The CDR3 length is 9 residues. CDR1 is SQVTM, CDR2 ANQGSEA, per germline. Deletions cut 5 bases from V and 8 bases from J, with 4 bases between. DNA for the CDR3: TGCAGCGTTACCGATGAGCAGTTCTTC. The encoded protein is CSVTDEQFF.

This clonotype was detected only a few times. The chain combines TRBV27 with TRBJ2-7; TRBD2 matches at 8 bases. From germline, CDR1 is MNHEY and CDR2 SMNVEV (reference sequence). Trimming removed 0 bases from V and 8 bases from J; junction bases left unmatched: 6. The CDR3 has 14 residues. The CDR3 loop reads CASSLSTGGVKQYF. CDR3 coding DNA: TGTGCCAGCAGTTTATCGACGGGAGGGGTGAAGCAGTACTTC.

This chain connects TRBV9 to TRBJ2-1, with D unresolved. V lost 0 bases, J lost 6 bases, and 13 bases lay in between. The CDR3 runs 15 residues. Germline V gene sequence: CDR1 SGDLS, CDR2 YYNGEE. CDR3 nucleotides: TGTGCCAGCAGCGTAGACGGGCCAGCCCTCAATGAGCAGTTCTTC. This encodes CASSVDGPALNEQFF.

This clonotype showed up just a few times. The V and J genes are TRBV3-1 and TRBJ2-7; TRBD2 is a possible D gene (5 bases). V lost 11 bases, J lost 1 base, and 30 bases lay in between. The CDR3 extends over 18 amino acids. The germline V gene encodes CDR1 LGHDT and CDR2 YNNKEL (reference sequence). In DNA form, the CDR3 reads TGTGCCTCCAGCCAAGACGAGGCGAGTGCGGGTGATTCCTACGAGCAGTACTTC. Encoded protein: CASSQDEASAGDSYEQYF.

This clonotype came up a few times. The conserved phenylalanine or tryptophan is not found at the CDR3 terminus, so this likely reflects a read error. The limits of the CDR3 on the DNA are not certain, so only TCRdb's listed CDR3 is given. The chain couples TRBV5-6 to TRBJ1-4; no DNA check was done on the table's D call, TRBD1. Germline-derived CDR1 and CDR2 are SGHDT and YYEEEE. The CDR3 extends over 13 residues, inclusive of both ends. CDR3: CASSLGERALEHY.

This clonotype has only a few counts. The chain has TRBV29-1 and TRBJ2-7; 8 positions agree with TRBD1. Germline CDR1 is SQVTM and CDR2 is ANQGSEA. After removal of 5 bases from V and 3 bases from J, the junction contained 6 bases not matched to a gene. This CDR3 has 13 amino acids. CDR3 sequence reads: CSVPRTGIYEQYF. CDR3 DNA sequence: TGCAGCGTTCCACGGACAGGGATCTACGAGCAGTACTTC.

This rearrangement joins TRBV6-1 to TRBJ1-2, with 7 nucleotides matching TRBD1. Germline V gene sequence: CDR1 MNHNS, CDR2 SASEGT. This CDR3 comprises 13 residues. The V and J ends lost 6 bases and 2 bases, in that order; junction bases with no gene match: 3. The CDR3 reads CASRFRGNYGYTF. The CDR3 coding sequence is TGTGCCAGCAGATTCAGGGGGAACTATGGCTACACCTTC.